This T cell receptor (beta chain) stems from a study of blood T cell repertoires in COVID-19. Sequenced by immunoSEQ multiplex PCR; TCRdb stores in-frame clones only, minus some. The data hold 230,000 or so clones, with over 70% observed a single time. The TCR comes from a man aged 35-49 years with active or convalescent COVID-19. The sequenced sample consisted of peripheral blood.

The CDR3 sequence is CASSLWGLEQPQHF. The CDR3 bases are TGTGCCAGCAGCTTATGGGGGCTGGAGCAGCCCCAGCATTTT. The genes are TRBV7-8 and TRBJ1-5, with D tentatively TRBD1 (6 bases). V was cut by 2 bases and J by 7 bases, with 12 bases left in between. This CDR3 is built from 14 residues. Germline values: CDR1 SGHVS, CDR2 FQNEAQ.